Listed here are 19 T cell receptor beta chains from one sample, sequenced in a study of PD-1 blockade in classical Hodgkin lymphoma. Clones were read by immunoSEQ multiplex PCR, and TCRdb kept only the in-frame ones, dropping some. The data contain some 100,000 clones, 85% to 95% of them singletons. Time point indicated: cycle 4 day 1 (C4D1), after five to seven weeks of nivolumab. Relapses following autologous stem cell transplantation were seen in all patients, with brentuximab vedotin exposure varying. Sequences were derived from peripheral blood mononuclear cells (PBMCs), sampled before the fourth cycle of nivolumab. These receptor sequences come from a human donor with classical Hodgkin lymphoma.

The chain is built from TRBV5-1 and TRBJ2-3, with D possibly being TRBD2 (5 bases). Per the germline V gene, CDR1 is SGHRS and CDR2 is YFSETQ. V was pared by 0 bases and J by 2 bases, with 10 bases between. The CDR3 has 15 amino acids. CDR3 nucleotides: TGCGCCAGCAGCTTGGCCGAGGGTTTCACAGATACGCAGTATTTT. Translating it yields CASSLAEGFTDTQYF.

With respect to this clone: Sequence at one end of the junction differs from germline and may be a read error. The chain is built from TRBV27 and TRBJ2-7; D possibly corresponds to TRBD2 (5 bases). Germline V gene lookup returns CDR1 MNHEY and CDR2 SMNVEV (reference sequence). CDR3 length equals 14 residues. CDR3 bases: TGTGCCAGCAGTTGGACGGGAATTTCCTCCGAGCAGTACTTC. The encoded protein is CASSWTGISSEQYF.

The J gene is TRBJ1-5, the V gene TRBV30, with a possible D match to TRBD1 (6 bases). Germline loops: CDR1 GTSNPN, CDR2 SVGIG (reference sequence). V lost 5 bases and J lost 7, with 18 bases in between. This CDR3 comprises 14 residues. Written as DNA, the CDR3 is TGTGCCTGGTCGGGGTCAACAGGGAGCCAGCCCCAGCATTTT. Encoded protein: CAWSGSTGSQPQHF.

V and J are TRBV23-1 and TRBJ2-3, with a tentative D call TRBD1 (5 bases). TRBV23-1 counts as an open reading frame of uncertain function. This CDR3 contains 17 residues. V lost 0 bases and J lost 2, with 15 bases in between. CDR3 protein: CASSQSAGKKVTDTQYF. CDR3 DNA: TGCGCCAGCAGTCAATCAGCAGGGAAAAAAGTCACAGATACGCAGTATTTT.

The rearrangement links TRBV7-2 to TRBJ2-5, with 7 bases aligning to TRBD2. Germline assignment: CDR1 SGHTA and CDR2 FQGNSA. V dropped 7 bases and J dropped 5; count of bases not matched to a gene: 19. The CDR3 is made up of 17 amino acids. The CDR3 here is CASITRFWGGRQETQYF. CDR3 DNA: TGTGCCAGCATCACTCGATTTTGGGGAGGGCGACAGGAGACCCAGTACTTC. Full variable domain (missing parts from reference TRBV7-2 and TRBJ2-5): GAGVSQSPSNKVTEKGKDVELRCDPISGHTALYWYRQSLGQGLEFLIYFQGNSAPDKSGLPSDRFSAERTGGSVSTLTIQRTQQEDSAVYLCASITRFWGGRQETQYFGPGTRLLVL.

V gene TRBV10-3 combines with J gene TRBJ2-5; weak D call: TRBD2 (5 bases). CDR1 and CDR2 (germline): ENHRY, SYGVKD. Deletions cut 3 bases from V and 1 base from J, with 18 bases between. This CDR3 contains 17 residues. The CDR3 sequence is CAISEVEGRVAQETQYF. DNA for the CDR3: TGTGCCATCAGTGAAGTCGAGGGTAGAGTAGCCCAAGAGACCCAGTACTTC.

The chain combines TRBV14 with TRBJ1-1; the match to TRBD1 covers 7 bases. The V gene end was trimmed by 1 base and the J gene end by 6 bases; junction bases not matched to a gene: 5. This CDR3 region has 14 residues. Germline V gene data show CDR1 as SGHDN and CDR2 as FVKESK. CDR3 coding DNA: TGTGCCAGCAGCCAAGGTTACAGGGGCGCTGAAGCTTTCTTT. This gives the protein CASSQGYRGAEAFF.

CDR3 sequence reads: CASSVRVGTGDTQYF. For the CDR3, the DNA is TGTGCCAGCAGCGTAAGGGTGGGGACCGGGGATACGCAGTATTTT. The V gene is TRBV9, the J gene TRBJ2-3; the D call may be TRBD1 or TRBD2 (5 bases each). The CDR3 covers 15 residues. V lost 1 base and J lost 6, with 15 bases in between. Per the germline V gene, CDR1 is SGDLS and CDR2 is YYNGEE. The full variable domain, its missing parts supplied by reference TRBV9 and TRBJ2-3, is DSGVTQTPKHLITATGQRVTLRCSPRSGDLSVYWYQQSLDQGLQFLIQYYNGEERAKGNILERFSAQQFPDLHSELNLSSLELGDSALYFCASSVRVGTGDTQYFGPGTRLTVL.

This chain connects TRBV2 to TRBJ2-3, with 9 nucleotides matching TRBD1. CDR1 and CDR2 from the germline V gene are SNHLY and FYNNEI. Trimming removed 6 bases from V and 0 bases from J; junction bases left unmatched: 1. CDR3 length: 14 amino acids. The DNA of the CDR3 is TGTGCCAGCAGGGACAGGGGTAGCACAGATACGCAGTATTTT. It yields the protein CASRDRGSTDTQYF.

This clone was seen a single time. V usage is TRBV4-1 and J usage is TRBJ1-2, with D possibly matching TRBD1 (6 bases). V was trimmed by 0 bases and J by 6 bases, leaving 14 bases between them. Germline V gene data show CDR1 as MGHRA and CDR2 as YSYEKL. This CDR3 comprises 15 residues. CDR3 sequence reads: CASSQESGVGDGYTF. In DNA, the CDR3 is TGCGCCAGCAGCCAAGAGTCAGGGGTGGGGGATGGCTACACCTTC.

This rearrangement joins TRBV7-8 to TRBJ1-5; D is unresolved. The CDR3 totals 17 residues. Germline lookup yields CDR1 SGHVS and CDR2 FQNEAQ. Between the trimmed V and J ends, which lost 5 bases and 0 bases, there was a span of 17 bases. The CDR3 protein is CASSPDPTPNSNQPQHF. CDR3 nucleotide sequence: TGTGCCAGCAGCCCAGACCCGACGCCAAATAGCAATCAGCCCCAGCATTTT.

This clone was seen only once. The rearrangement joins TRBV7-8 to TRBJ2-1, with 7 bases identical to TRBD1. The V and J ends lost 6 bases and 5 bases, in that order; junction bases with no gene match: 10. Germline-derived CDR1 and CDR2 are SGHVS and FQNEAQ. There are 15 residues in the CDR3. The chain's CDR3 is CASSYSMGQNNEQFF. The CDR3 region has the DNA TGTGCCAGCAGTTATTCGATGGGACAGAACAATGAGCAGTTCTTC.

The CDR3 DNA reads as TGCGCCAGCAGTGACCCCGGGACAGGGAACAATGAGCAGTTCTTC. This encodes CASSDPGTGNNEQFF. This chain connects TRBV10-2 to TRBJ2-1, with 9 bases identical to TRBD1. V dropped 3 bases and J dropped 5; count of bases not matched to a gene: 5. Germline-derived CDR1 and CDR2 are WSHSY and SAAADI. This CDR3 has 15 amino acids.

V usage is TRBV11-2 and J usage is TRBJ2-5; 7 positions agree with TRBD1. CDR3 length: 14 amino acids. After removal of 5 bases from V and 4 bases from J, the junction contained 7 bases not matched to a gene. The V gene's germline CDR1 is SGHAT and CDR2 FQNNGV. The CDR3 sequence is CASSAEGAGETQYF. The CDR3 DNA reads TGTGCCAGCAGCGCTGAGGGGGCGGGAGAGACCCAGTACTTC.

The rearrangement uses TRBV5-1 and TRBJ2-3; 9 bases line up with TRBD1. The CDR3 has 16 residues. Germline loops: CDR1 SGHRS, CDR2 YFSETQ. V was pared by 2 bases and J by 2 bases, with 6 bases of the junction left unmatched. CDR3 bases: TGCGCCAGCAGCTTTTTCGGGACAGGGATCACAGATACGCAGTATTTT. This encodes CASSFFGTGITDTQYF.

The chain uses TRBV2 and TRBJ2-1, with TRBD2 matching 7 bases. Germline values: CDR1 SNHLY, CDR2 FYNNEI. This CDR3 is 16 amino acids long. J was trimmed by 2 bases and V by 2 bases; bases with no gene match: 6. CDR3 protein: CASSELTGGPYNEQFF. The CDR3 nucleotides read TGTGCCAGCAGTGAATTAACGGGAGGCCCCTACAATGAGCAGTTCTTC.

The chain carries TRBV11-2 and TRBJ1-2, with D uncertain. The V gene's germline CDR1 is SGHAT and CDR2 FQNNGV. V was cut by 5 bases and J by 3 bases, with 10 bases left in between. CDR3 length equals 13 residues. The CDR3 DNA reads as TGTGCCAGCAGCGAGAGGAGTTACTATGGCTACACCTTC. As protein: CASSERSYYGYTF.

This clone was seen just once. The CDR3 DNA reads as TGTGCCGGGCAGACCACAGATACGCAGTATTTT. It specifies CAGQTTDTQYF. The chain combines TRBV10-3 with TRBJ2-3; unclear D gene. Trimming removed 11 bases from V and 2 bases from J, with 8 bases in between. The CDR3 contains 11 residues. Germline V lookup: CDR1 ENHRY, CDR2 SYGVKD.

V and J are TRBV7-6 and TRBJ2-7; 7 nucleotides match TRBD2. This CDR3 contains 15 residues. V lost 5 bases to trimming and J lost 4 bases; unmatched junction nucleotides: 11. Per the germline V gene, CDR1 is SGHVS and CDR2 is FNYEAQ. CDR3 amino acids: CASSRRGGGPYEQYF. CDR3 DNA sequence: TGTGCCAGCAGCCGGCGCGGCGGGGGACCTTACGAGCAGTACTTC. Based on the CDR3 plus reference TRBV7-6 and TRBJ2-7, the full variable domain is GAGVSQSPRYKVTKRGQDVALRCDPISGHVSLYWYRQALGQGPEFLTYFNYEAQQDKSGLPNDRFSAERPEGSISTLTIQRTEQRDSAMYRCASSRRGGGPYEQYFGPGTRLTVT.